The 3 T cell receptor beta chains presented below share a single source sample, sequenced in a study of shared clonotypes between healthy human individuals. The repertoire was sequenced with immunoSEQ multiplex PCR; TCRdb's copy has only in-frame clones and lacks some. The sample contains about 610,000 clones, more than 95% of which appear only once. Sequences were obtained from naive CD4+ T cells sorted from blood. Described subset: CD45RA+ positively selected. The receptors derive from a woman aged 25 to 39 in good health.

The chain couples TRBV13 to TRBJ2-3, with D perhaps matching TRBD2 (5 bases). The CDR3 has 15 amino acids. V lost 0 bases to trimming and J lost 0 bases, with 7 bases between them. CDR1 is PRHDT, CDR2 FYEKMQ, per germline (reference sequence). This chain's CDR3 is CASSLGRASTDTQYF. The CDR3 bases are TGTGCCAGCAGCTTAGGGCGGGCTAGCACAGATACGCAGTATTTT.

CDR3 nucleotide sequence: TGCGCCAGCAGCCCAGGACAGCTTTATGGCTACACCTTC. Protein sequence: CASSPGQLYGYTF. The chain employs TRBV5-1 and TRBJ1-2; weak D call: TRBD1 (6 bases). From germline, CDR1 is SGHRS and CDR2 YFSETQ. The germline V and J ends were trimmed by 4 bases and 5 bases, with 12 bases remaining between them. The CDR3 runs to 13 residues.

The J gene is TRBJ1-1, the V gene TRBV28, with D unclear. Germline CDR1 is MDHEN and CDR2 is SYDVKM. V gave up 3 bases and J gave up 0 bases, with 8 bases separating them. This CDR3 contains 14 residues. The CDR3 DNA reads as TGTGCCAGCAGTTTTACCAGATTGAACACTGAAGCTTTCTTT. Encoded protein: CASSFTRLNTEAFF.